This T cell receptor beta chain was captured by sequencing in a study of blood T cell repertoires in COVID-19. About the research overall: Nucleic acid was either cDNA or gDNA, and it came from T cells, B-cell-depleted T cells, or PBMCs.

Using immunoSEQ multiplex PCR, the repertoire was profiled, and TCRdb retains in-frame clones only, with some absent. Here the sample spans approximately 180,000 clones, 87% being singletons. V lost 5 bases, J lost 7 bases, and 6 bases stayed unmatched. CDR1 is LNHDA, CDR2 SQIVND, per germline (reference sequence). This CDR3 region has 13 residues. This clone is a singleton in its sample. The chain carries TRBV19 and TRBJ1-1; TRBD1 matches at 8 bases. This receptor was identified in a man aged 55-75 years with active or convalescent COVID-19. The sequencing sample was made of peripheral blood. The CDR3 coding sequence is TGTGCCAGTAGTCCTCAGGGGGCTGGTGAAGCTTTCTTT. Protein sequence: CASSPQGAGEAFF.